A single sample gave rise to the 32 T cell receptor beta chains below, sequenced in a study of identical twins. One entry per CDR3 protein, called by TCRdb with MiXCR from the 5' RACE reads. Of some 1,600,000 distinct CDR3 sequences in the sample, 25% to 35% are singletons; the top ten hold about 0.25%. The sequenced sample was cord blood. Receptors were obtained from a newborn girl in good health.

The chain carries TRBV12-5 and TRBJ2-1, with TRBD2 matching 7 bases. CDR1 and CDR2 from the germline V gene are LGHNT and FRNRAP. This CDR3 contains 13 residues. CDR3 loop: CASGPGGYNEQFF. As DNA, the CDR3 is TGTGCCAGCGGACCCGGGGGGTACAATGAGCAGTTCTTC.

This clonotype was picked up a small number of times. In DNA, the CDR3 is TGTGCCAGCAGTTCTCCCTACCACCGACAGGCGTACGAGCAGTACTTC. It specifies CASSSPYHRQAYEQYF. The gene calls are TRBV28 and TRBJ2-7; D might be TRBD1 (6 bases). The CDR3 is made up of 16 amino acids. Germline V CDR1 and CDR2: MDHEN, SYDVKM. The V gene lost 4 bases and the J gene lost 4 bases, with 20 bases spanning the gap.

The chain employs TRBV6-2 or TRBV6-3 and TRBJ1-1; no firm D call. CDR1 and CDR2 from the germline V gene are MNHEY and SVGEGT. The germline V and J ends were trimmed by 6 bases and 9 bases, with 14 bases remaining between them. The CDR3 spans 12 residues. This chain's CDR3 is CASSRLGHQAFF. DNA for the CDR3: TGTGCCAGCAGCCGTCTTGGGCACCAAGCTTTCTTT.

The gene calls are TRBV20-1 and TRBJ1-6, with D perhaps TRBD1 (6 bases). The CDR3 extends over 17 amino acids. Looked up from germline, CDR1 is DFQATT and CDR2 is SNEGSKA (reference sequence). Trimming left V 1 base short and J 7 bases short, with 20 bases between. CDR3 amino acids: CSARAAGVIKGNSPLHF. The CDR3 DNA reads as TGCAGTGCTAGAGCGGCAGGGGTAATTAAGGGGAATTCACCCCTCCACTTT.

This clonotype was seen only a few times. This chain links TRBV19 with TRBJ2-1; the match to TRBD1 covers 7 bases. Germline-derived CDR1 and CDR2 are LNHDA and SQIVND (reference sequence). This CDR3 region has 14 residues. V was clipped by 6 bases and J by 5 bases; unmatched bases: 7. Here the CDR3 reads CASSRQGVDNEQFF. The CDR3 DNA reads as TGTGCCAGTAGCCGACAGGGAGTGGACAATGAGCAGTTCTTC.

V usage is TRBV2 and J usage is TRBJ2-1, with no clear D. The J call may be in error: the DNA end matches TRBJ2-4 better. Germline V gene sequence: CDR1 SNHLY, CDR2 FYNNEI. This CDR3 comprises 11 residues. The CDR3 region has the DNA TGTGCCAGCAGTGAAGCGCTTCTTCAGTACTTC. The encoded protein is CASSEALLQYF.

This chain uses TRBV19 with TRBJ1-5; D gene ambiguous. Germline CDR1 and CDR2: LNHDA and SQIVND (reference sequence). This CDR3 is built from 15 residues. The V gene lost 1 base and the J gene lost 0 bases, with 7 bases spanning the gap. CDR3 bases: TGTGCCAGTAGTATAGCCGTTTATAGCAATCAGCCCCAGCATTTT. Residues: CASSIAVYSNQPQHF.

The CDR3 sequence: CASSLVGQRAYNEQYF. In nucleotides, the CDR3 is TGTGCCAGCAGCTTAGTGGGCCAAAGGGCCTACAATGAGCAGTACTTC. The V call is TRBV7-2, the J call TRBJ2-1; unclear D gene. TRBJ2-7 matches the DNA end more closely, so the J call is doubtful. Germline CDR1 reads SGHTA; CDR2 reads FQGNSA. The CDR3 is 16 amino acids.

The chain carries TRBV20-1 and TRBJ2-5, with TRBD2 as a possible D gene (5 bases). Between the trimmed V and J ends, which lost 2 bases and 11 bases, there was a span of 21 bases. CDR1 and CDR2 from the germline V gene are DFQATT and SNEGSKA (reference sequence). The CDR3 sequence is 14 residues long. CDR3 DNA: TGCAGTGCTAGAAACGGGAATTCTTACAATGGGCAGTACTTC. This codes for CSARNGNSYNGQYF.

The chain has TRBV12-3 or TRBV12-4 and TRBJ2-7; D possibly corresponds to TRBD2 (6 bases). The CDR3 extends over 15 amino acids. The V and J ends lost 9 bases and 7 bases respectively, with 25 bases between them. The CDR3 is CASSGWGSGYNEQYF. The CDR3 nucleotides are TGTGCCAGTTCAGGGTGGGGTAGCGGCTACAATGAGCAGTACTTC.

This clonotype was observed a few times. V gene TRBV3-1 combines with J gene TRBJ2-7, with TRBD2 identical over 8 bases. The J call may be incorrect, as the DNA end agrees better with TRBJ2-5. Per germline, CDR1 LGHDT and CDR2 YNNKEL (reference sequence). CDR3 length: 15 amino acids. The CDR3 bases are TGTGCCAGCAGCCAAGCTGGACTAGCTATGAAGACCCAGTACTTC. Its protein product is CASSQAGLAMKTQYF.

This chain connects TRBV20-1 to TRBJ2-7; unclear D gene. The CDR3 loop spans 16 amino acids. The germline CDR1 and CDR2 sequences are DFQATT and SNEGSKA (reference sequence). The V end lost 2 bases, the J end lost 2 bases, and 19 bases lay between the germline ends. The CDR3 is CSARPRSKIVPYEQYF. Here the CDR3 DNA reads TGCAGTGCTAGACCCCGCTCTAAGATCGTGCCCTACGAGCAGTACTTC.

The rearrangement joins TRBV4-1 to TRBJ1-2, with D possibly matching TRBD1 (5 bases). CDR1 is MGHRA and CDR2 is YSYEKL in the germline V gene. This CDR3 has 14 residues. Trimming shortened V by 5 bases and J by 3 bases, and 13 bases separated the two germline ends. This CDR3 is CASSKSRADYGYTF. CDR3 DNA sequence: TGCGCCAGCAGCAAGAGCAGGGCGGACTATGGCTACACCTTC.

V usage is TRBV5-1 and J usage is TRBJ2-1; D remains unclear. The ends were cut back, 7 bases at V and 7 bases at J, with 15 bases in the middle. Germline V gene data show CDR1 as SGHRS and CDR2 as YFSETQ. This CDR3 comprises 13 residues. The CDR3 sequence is CASVDGVVNEQFF. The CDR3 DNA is TGCGCCAGCGTTGATGGGGTGGTGAATGAGCAGTTCTTC.

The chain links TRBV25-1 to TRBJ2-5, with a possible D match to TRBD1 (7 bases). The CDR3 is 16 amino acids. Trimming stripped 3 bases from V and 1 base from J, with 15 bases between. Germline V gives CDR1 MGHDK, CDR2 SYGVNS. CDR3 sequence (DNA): TGTGCCAGCAGTGAGCTTAACAGGGGACTCCAAGAGACCCAGTACTTC. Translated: CASSELNRGLQETQYF.

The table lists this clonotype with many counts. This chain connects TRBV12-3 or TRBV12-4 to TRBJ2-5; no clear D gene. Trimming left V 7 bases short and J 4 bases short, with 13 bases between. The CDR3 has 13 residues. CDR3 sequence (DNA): TGTGCCAGCACCCCCCAGCTGAGAGAGACCCAGTACTTC. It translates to CASTPQLRETQYF.

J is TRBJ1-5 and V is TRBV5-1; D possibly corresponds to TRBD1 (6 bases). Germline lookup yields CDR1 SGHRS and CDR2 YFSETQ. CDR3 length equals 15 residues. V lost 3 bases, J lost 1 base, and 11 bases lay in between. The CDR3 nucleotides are TGCGCCAGCAGCTGGGGGACACCAAGCAATCAGCCCCAGCATTTT. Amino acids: CASSWGTPSNQPQHF.

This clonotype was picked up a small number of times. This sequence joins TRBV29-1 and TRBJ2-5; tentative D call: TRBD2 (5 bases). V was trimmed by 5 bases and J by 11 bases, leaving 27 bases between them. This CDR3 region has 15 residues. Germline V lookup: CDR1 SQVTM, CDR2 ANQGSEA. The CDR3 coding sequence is TGCAGCGTTACTCGGCCGTCTGGGAGTAGTAATGAGCAGTACTTC. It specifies CSVTRPSGSSNEQYF.

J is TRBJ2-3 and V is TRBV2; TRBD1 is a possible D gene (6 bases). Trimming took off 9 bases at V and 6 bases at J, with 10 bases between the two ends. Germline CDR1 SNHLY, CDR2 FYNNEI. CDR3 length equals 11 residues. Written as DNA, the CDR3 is TGTGCCAGTAAAACAGGGGATACGCAGTATTTT. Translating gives CASKTGDTQYF.

The CDR3 coding sequence is TGTGCCAGCAGCTATCCTTCCCCCCTGCGGGGGGCGAAACCCTACGAGCAGTACTTC. Translating gives CASSYPSPLRGAKPYEQYF. This sequence joins TRBV11-2 and TRBJ2-7; TRBD2 aligns across 8 bases. The CDR3 contains 19 residues. V was clipped by 4 bases and J by 2 bases; unmatched bases: 19. Germline-derived CDR1 and CDR2 are SGHAT and FQNNGV.

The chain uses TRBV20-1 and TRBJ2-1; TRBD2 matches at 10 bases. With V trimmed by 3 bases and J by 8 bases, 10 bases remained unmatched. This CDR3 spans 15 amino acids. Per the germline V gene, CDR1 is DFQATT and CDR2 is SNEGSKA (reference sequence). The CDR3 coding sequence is TGCAGTGCTAGGGGGCTAGCGGGGGTCTTGGATGAGCAGTTCTTC. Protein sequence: CSARGLAGVLDEQFF.

CDR3 amino acids: CSARDASGNGYTF. Written as DNA, the CDR3 is TGCAGTGCTAGAGATGCATCGGGAAATGGCTACACCTTC. V is TRBV20-1 and J is TRBJ1-2; D not certain. This CDR3 comprises 13 residues. Germline V gene sequence: CDR1 DFQATT, CDR2 SNEGSKA (reference sequence). The V and J ends lost 0 bases and 6 bases respectively, with 11 bases between them.

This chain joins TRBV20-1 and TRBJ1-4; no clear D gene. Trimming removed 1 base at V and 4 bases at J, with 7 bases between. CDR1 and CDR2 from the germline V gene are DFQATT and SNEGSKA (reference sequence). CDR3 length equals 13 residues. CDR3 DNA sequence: TGCAGTGCTAGAGCTCCGAATAATGAAAAACTGTTTTTT. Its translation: CSARAPNNEKLFF.

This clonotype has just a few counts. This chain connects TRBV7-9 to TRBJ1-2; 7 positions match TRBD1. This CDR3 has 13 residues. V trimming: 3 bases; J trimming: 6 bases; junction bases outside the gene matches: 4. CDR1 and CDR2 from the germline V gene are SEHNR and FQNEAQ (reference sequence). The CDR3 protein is CASSFQGVNGYTF. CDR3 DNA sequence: TGTGCCAGCAGCTTCCAGGGGGTCAATGGCTACACCTTC.

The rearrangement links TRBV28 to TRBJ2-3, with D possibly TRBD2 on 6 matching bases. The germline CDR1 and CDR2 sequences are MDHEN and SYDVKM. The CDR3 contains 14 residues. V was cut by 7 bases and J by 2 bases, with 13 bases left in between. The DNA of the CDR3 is TGTGCCAGCACCCCCCAGGGACTCACAGATACGCAGTATTTT. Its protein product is CASTPQGLTDTQYF.

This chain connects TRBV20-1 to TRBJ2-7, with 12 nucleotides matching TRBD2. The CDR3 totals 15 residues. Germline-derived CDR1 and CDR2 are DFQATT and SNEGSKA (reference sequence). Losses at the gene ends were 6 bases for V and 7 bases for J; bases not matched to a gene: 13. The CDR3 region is CSAQAPSGGANEQYF. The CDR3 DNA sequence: TGCAGTGCCCAAGCTCCTAGCGGGGGGGCCAATGAGCAGTACTTC.

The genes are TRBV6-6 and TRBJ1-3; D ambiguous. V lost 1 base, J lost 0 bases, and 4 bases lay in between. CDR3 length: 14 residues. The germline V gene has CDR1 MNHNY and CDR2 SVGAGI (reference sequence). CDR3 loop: CASSYLDSGNTIYF. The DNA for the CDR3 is TGTGCCAGCAGTTACTTGGACTCTGGAAACACCATATATTTT.

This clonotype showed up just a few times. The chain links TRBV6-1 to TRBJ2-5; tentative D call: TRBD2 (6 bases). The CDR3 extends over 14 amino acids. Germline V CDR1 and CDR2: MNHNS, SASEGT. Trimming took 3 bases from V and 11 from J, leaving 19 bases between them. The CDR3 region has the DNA TGTGCCAGCAGTGAGTCCGGGACTTACAATGAGCAGTACTTC. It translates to CASSESGTYNEQYF.

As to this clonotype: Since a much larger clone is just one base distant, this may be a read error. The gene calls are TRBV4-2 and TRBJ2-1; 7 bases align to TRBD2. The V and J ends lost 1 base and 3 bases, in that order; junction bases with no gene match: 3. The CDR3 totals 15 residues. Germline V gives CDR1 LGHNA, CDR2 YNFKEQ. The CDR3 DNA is TGTGCCAGCAGCCAAGGGGCTAGCGGCTACAATGAGCAGTTCTTC. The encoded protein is CASSQGASGYNEQFF.

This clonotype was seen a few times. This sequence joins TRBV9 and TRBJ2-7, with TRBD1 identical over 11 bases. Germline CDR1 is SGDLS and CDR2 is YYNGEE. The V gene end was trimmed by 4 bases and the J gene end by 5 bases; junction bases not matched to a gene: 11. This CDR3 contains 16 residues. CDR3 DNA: TGTGCCAGCAGCTTAGCCCCGGACAGGGGGCGAAACGAGCAGTACTTC. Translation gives CASSLAPDRGRNEQYF.

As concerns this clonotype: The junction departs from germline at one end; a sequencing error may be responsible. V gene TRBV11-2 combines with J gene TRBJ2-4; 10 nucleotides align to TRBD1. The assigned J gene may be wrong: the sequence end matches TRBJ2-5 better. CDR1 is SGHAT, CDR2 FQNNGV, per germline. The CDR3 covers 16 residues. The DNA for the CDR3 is TGCGCCAGCAGCTCCGTCCGGGACAGGGGCTGGGAGACCCAGTACTTC. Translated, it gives CASSSVRDRGWETQYF.

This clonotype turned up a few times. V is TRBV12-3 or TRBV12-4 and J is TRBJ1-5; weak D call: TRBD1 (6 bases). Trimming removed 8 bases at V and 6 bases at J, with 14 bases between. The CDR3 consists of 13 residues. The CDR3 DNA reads TGTGCCAGCGGTCGGGGGGCAGGTCAGCCCCAGCATTTT. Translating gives CASGRGAGQPQHF.